Listed below are T cell receptor beta chains from one sample, sequenced in a study of cytomegalovirus exposure and HLA in healthy donors. TCRdb's table, derived via immunoSEQ multiplex PCR, lists solely in-frame clones and lacks some. The sample lists over 80,000 clones; 82% were seen once. Sequenced sample: PBMCs. The receptors were gathered from a man aged 25 to 40 in good health and CMV-seropositive. Both conserved end residues are part of each CDR3. A D gene is named only where the DNA matches it firmly. Some rows have no size entry. The others give once, few or many, or a class for an expanded clone.

abundance,v_gene,d_gene,j_gene,CDR3nt,CDR3aa
NA,TRBV15,TRBD2,TRBJ2-4,TGTGCCACCAGCAGGGAGACTAGCGGGAGTCGGTCGGCCAAAAACATTCAGTACTTC,CATSRETSGSRSAKNIQYF
NA,TRBV6-1,NA,TRBJ1-2,TGTGCCAGCAGACAACTCTACGGGGAGGGCTACACCTTC,CASRQLYGEGYTF
NA,TRBV13,TRBD1,TRBJ2-7,TGTGCCAGCCCCCCGGGACAGTGCAATACCTACGAGCAGTACTTC,CASPPGQCNTYEQYF
NA,TRBV7-9,NA,TRBJ1-4,TGTGCCAGCAGCTTAAGCGGAGCAACTAATGAAAAACTGTTTTTT,CASSLSGATNEKLFF
NA,TRBV11-3,TRBD2,TRBJ2-1,TGTGCCAGCAGCTTAAGCGGGAGCAGGAACAATGAGCAGTTCTTC,CASSLSGSRNNEQFF
NA,TRBV7-8,TRBD1,TRBJ1-5,TGTGCCAGCAGCTTTTTCGACAGGGGAAGCAATCAGCCCCAGCATTTT,CASSFFDRGSNQPQHF
NA,TRBV6-5,TRBD1,TRBJ1-5,TGTGCCAGCAGTAAGACAGGGGGCAATCAGCCCCAGCATTTT,CASSKTGGNQPQHF
NA,TRBV6-5,NA,TRBJ2-7,TGTGCCAGCAGTTACTCTCTGGACAGTTCCTACGAGCAGTACTTC,CASSYSLDSSYEQYF
NA,TRBV10-3,NA,TRBJ1-1,TGTGCCATCAACAGGGAGCAAAACACTGAAGCTTTCTTT,CAINREQNTEAFF
NA,TRBV5-8,TRBD1,TRBJ1-1,TGTGCCAGCAGCGAAGAGGACAGGAGGGCGACTGAAGCTTTCTTT,CASSEEDRRATEAFF
NA,TRBV6-6,TRBD1,TRBJ1-6,TGTGCCAGCGGCGTACGGGACAGGGCGAATTCACCCCTCCACTTT,CASGVRDRANSPLHF
NA,TRBV28,TRBD2,TRBJ2-7,TGTGCCAGCAGTTTACGTGGGAGGGCCGGCGAGCAGTACTTC,CASSLRGRAGEQYF
NA,TRBV19,TRBD2,TRBJ2-5,TGTGCCAGTAGTATAGATGATAGCGGGAGCGAGGGGACCCAGTACTTC,CASSIDDSGSEGTQYF
NA,TRBV6-5,NA,TRBJ2-5,TGTGCCAGCAGTTACGACCGGGAGCAGACCCAGTACTTC,CASSYDREQTQYF
NA,TRBV6-1,TRBD1,TRBJ1-2,TGTGCCAGCAGTGAAGCAAACAGGGGGCCGGGGGGCTACACCTTC,CASSEANRGPGGYTF
NA,TRBV4-1,NA,TRBJ2-2,TGCGCCAGTTCTCCCGGGGGGCCAAACACCGGGGAGCTGTTTTTT,CASSPGGPNTGELFF
NA,TRBV5-4,TRBD1,TRBJ1-2,TGTGCCACGCGGTCCCGACAGGGTATCGTGGATGGCTACACCTTC,CATRSRQGIVDGYTF
NA,TRBV12-5,TRBD2,TRBJ2-1,TGTGCTAGTGCCCCGGGACTAGCGGGGAGCTCCTACAATGAGCAGTTCTTC,CASAPGLAGSSYNEQFF
NA,TRBV7-8,NA,TRBJ1-5,TGTGCCAGCAGCTCTAAGGCAGACAGCTATAGCAATCAGCCCCAGCATTTT,CASSSKADSYSNQPQHF
once,TRBV28,TRBD1,TRBJ1-2,TGTGCCAGCACCCTATCCGACAGGGGCTATGGCTACACCTTC,CASTLSDRGYGYTF
NA,TRBV7-9,TRBD2,TRBJ2-3,TGTGCCAGCAGCTTAGCGGGGAGCGGGAGGGCCTCGGCAGATACGCAGTATTTT,CASSLAGSGRASADTQYF
NA,TRBV14,NA,TRBJ2-2,TGTACCAGCAGCCCCGACATCTTCACCGGGGAGCTGTTTTTT,CTSSPDIFTGELFF
NA,TRBV6-6,TRBD1,TRBJ2-3,TGTGCCAGCACCAATTATGGGACAGTCACAGATACGCAGTATTTT,CASTNYGTVTDTQYF
NA,TRBV28,NA,TRBJ2-1,TGTGCCAGCAGTTCCGGTTCTAGCTCCTACAATGAGCAGTTCTTC,CASSSGSSSYNEQFF
NA,TRBV7-2,TRBD2,TRBJ2-5,TGTGCCAGCAGCCCTCGGACTAGCGGGAGTGGAGAGACCCAGTACTTC,CASSPRTSGSGETQYF
NA,TRBV6-1,TRBD2,TRBJ2-7,TGTGCCAGCAGTCCCGGGAGGGGCGGCTCCTACGAGCAGTACTTC,CASSPGRGGSYEQYF
NA,TRBV19,NA,TRBJ2-3,TGTGCCAGTTCCTTAGGGGGGGGCCGGACAGATACGCAGTATTTT,CASSLGGGRTDTQYF
NA,TRBV5-5,NA,TRBJ2-2,TGTGCCAGCAGCTTGAGTCCAGGGGTATTAAACACCGGGGAGCTGTTTTTT,CASSLSPGVLNTGELFF